The 14 T cell receptor beta chains listed next were all sequenced from one sample in a study of OX40 agonist ivuxolimab in advanced cancers. Library preparation used the immunoSEQ multiplex PCR assay. TCRdb re-hosts the immuneACCESS table, in-frame sequences only. Its copies lack some clones; in the studies checked, an unresolved V gene accounts for under half of them, and the cause for the rest is not known. This sample has some 86,000 clones in its table, and about 83% of those were observed once. Together, the top ten hold over 1.2% of the sample. The sequences come from CD4+ or CD8+ T cells sorted from blood, collected in a trial of the OX40 agonist ivuxolimab. Source of these receptors: an adult with an advanced solid tumor such as melanoma, head and neck, liver or kidney cancer.

This rearrangement joins TRBV7-2 to TRBJ1-1; the D gene is possibly TRBD1 (5 bases). Trimming pared 3 bases from V and 5 bases from J, leaving 10 bases between. Germline CDR1 is SGHTA and CDR2 is FQGNSA. The CDR3 runs 13 residues. The CDR3 region is CASSFGDGTEAFF. CDR3 nucleotide sequence: TGTGCCAGCAGCTTTGGGGACGGAACTGAAGCTTTCTTT.

This chain joins TRBV4-3 and TRBJ1-4, with D uncertain. Germline values: CDR1 LGHNA, CDR2 YSLEER. The CDR3 consists of 14 residues. V shed 3 bases and J shed 6 bases, with 11 bases lying between them. The CDR3 protein is CASSQQTTHEKLFF. CDR3 sequence (DNA): TGCGCCAGCAGCCAGCAAACGACCCATGAAAAACTGTTTTTT.

The chain is built from TRBV6-1 and TRBJ2-5, with 8 bases lining up with TRBD1. Germline V lookup: CDR1 MNHNS, CDR2 SASEGT. Trimming took 2 bases from V and 5 from J; bases not matched to a gene: 7. This CDR3 contains 15 residues. CDR3 amino acids: CASSELQGALETQYF. The CDR3 DNA sequence: TGTGCCAGCAGTGAACTTCAGGGGGCGCTGGAGACCCAGTACTTC.

The gene calls are TRBV29-1 and TRBJ2-5, with D perhaps being TRBD1 or TRBD2 (5 bases each). Germline CDR1 SQVTM, CDR2 ANQGSEA. V shed 5 bases and J shed 2 bases, with 18 bases lying between them. The CDR3 has 15 residues. CDR3 sequence reads: CSVHYRDRRQETQYF. In DNA, the CDR3 is TGCAGCGTTCACTACCGGGACCGCCGGCAAGAGACCCAGTACTTC.

The chain combines TRBV14 with TRBJ2-3, with D perhaps TRBD1 or TRBD2 (6 bases each). This CDR3 is 13 amino acids long. V gave up 5 bases and J gave up 5 bases, with 11 bases separating them. Germline values: CDR1 SGHDN, CDR2 FVKESK. The CDR3, as DNA: TGTGCCAGCAGCGCCAGGGGAGGAGATACGCAGTATTTT. It encodes CASSARGGDTQYF.

J is TRBJ1-1 and V is TRBV10-3; D call uncertain. CDR1 is ENHRY and CDR2 is SYGVKD in the germline V gene. Trimming shortened V by 1 base and J by 11 bases, and 11 bases separated the two germline ends. The CDR3 has 12 residues. The CDR3 loop is CAISEYTEEAFF. The CDR3 nucleotides read TGTGCCATCAGTGAGTACACCGAAGAGGCTTTCTTT.

This clone appeared a single time. V is TRBV6-6 and J is TRBJ2-3, with no clear D. CDR3 length: 11 residues. Germline V lookup: CDR1 MNHNY, CDR2 SVGAGI (reference sequence). Trimming took off 3 bases at V and 5 bases at J, with 3 bases between the two ends. CDR3 coding DNA: TGTGCCAGCAGTTATAAAGATACGCAGTATTTT. This translates into CASSYKDTQYF.

The V gene is TRBV6-5, the J gene TRBJ1-1; 8 bases are shared with TRBD1. The trim removed 2 bases at V and 2 bases at J, leaving 1 base unmatched. CDR3 size: 14 residues. Germline CDR1 MNHEY, CDR2 SVGAGI. The CDR3 loop is CASSYGQGNTEAFF. The CDR3 DNA is TGTGCCAGCAGTTACGGACAGGGAAACACTGAAGCTTTCTTT.

The rearrangement links TRBV15 to TRBJ1-1; 7 nucleotides match TRBD1. J lost 3 bases, V lost 5 bases, and 9 bases had no gene match. The germline V gene encodes CDR1 LNHNV and CDR2 YYDKDF (reference sequence). The CDR3 contains 15 residues. The CDR3 bases are TGTGCCACCAGCCTCTCCCAAACAGGGGACACTGAAGCTTTCTTT. This sequence encodes CATSLSQTGDTEAFF.

The genes are TRBV11-3 and TRBJ2-3; TRBD2 matches 9 bases. Germline CDR1 is SGHNT and CDR2 is YENEEA. The V segment lost 5 bases and the J segment 4 bases; nucleotides outside the gene matches: 4. The CDR3 sequence is 14 residues long. In DNA form, the CDR3 reads TGTGCCAGCAGCGGAGTAGCGGGAGCAGATACGCAGTATTTT. Encoded protein: CASSGVAGADTQYF.

V usage is TRBV7-9 and J usage is TRBJ1-1; D remains unclear. Germline loops: CDR1 SEHNR, CDR2 FQNEAQ (reference sequence). CDR3 length equals 14 residues. Trimming shortened V by 0 bases and J by 4 bases, and 9 bases separated the two germline ends. CDR3 sequence reads: CASSLAGDGTEAFF. The CDR3 nucleotides are TGTGCCAGCAGCTTAGCTGGGGATGGCACTGAAGCTTTCTTT. Looking up the rest from reference TRBV7-9 and TRBJ1-1 gives the full variable domain: DTGVSQNPRHKITKRGQNVTFRCDPISEHNRLYWYRQTLGQGPEFLTYFQNEAQLEKSRLLSDRFSAERPKGSFSTLEIQRTEQGDSAMYLCASSLAGDGTEAFFGQGTRLTVV.

This clone was picked up a small number of times. The rearrangement uses TRBV2 and TRBJ2-6; no reliable D call. The ends were cut back, 1 base at V and 0 bases at J, with 1 base in the middle. The CDR3 spans 14 residues. Per the germline V gene, CDR1 is SNHLY and CDR2 is FYNNEI. CDR3 amino acids: CASSEDSGANVLTF. As DNA, the CDR3 is TGTGCCAGCAGTGAAGACTCTGGGGCCAACGTCCTGACTTTC.

V usage is TRBV6-6 and J usage is TRBJ2-6; no definite D call. The CDR3 has 16 residues. Germline values: CDR1 MNHNY, CDR2 SVGAGI (reference sequence). V was shortened by 4 bases and J by 5 bases, with 15 bases between the two germline ends. CDR3: CASSFQGYLRANVLTF. The CDR3 DNA sequence: TGTGCCAGCAGTTTTCAAGGGTATTTGAGGGCCAACGTCCTGACTTTC.

This clone was seen a handful of times. This rearrangement joins TRBV2 to TRBJ1-1; 9 bases align to TRBD1. Germline lookup yields CDR1 SNHLY and CDR2 FYNNEI. The CDR3 covers 15 residues. V gave up 8 bases and J gave up 5 bases; unmatched junction bases: 12. CDR3 protein: CASCREGQGQTEAFF. The CDR3 DNA reads as TGTGCCAGCTGTAGGGAAGGACAGGGGCAAACTGAAGCTTTCTTT.